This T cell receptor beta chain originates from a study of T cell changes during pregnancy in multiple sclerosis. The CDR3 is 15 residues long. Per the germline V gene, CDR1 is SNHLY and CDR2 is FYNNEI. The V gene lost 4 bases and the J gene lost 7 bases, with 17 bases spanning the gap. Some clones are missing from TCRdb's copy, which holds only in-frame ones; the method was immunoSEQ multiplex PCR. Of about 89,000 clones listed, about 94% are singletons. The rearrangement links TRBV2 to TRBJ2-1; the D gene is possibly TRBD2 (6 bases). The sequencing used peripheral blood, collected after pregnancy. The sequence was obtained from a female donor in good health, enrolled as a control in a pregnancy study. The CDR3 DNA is TGTGCCAGCAGTGTATCTCTGGCGGGGTTTAATGAGCAGTTCTTC. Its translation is CASSVSLAGFNEQFF.